The clone carrying this T cell receptor beta chain showed up just once. The sample belongs to a study of blood T cells in healthy people across ages. The V end was cut by 6 bases, the J end by 3 bases, with 11 bases between. The germline V gene encodes CDR1 MNHEY and CDR2 SVGAGI. This CDR3 has 13 residues. PCR was performed a second time for about 7 to 12 cycles using a sample-barcoded 5' primer and a J-beta primer mix. Tagging of each cDNA molecule was performed by a template-switch adaptor with 12 random nucleotides. TCRdb re-derived calls from the 5' RACE reads in MiXCR, one entry per CDR3 protein. The sample lists around 800,000 distinct CDR3 sequences, less than 60% occurring once.

Source material: blood. This clonotype was obtained from a man aged 80 or over in good health. The V gene is TRBV6-5, the J gene TRBJ1-2, with D maybe TRBD1 (6 bases). The CDR3 DNA is TGTGCCAGCAGCCAGGGGCCTTACTATGGCTACACCTTC. Its translation is CASSQGPYYGYTF.